The 25 T cell receptor beta chains given below trace back to one sample, sequenced in a study of T-cell memory formation after mild COVID-19. TCRdb reprocessed the 5' RACE reads via MiXCR and lists one record per CDR3 protein. The table has over 400,000 distinct CDR3 sequences, roughly a quarter seen once. The material sequenced was PBMCs or a T cell subset sorted from them (not recorded which). These receptors came from an adult woman who had mild COVID-19 (a few samples of this study predate the infection). Cell type and time point are not known.

A few counts support this clonotype. The rearrangement uses TRBV5-4 and TRBJ1-2; D not resolved. The CDR3 covers 12 residues. Per the germline V gene, CDR1 is SGHNT and CDR2 is YYREEE (reference sequence). The ends were cut back, 1 base at V and 8 bases at J, with 9 bases in the middle. CDR3 sequence (DNA): TGTGCCAGCAGCTTGAGGGTCGGGGGCTACACCTTC. This translates into CASSLRVGGYTF.

This clonotype showed up just a few times. The rearrangement joins TRBV6-6 to TRBJ2-7, with TRBD1 as a possible D gene (6 bases). The germline V gene has CDR1 MNHNY and CDR2 SVGAGI (reference sequence). The CDR3 is made up of 12 amino acids. The V end was cut by 4 bases, the J end by 10 bases, with 14 bases between. Here the CDR3 DNA reads TGTGCCAGCAGTTTCGGCGGACAGCAACAGTACTTC. It translates to CASSFGGQQQYF.

Concerning this clonotype: The junction and the germline gene differ at one end; a read error may be behind it. The genes are TRBV7-7 and TRBJ2-1; TRBD2 is a possible D gene (5 bases). Germline V gives CDR1 SSHAT, CDR2 FNYEAQ (reference sequence). The CDR3 consists of 15 residues. CDR3 loop: CASSPGEQEYNEQFF. The CDR3 DNA follows: TGTGCTAGCAGCCCCGGGGAGCAGGAATACAATGAGCAGTTCTTC.

This clonotype was seen more than once but under ten times. This rearrangement joins TRBV30 to TRBJ1-1; no clear D. This CDR3 is 10 amino acids long. Germline V gene sequence: CDR1 GTSNPN, CDR2 SVGIG (reference sequence). The V and J ends lost 7 bases and 6 bases respectively, with 9 bases between them. CDR3 protein: CASGESEAFF. CDR3 coding DNA: TGTGCCTCCGGGGAGTCTGAAGCTTTCTTT. The variable domain in full, with the rest retrieved from reference TRBV30 and TRBJ1-1, is SQTIHQWPATLVQPVGSPLSLECTVEGTSNPNLYWYRQAAGRGLQLLFYSVGIGQISSEVPQNLSASRPQDRQFILSSKKLLLSDSGFYLCASGESEAFFGQGTRLTVV.

For the CDR3, the DNA is TGCAGTGCTAGAGATCCCACCGGGCAGGGCAACACCGGGGAGCTGTTTTTT. Translation gives CSARDPTGQGNTGELFF. V usage is TRBV20-1 and J usage is TRBJ2-2; possibly TRBD1 for D (5 bases). Germline values: CDR1 DFQATT, CDR2 SNEGSKA (reference sequence). Trimming removed 0 bases at V and 2 bases at J, with 16 bases between. The CDR3 extends over 17 amino acids.

A few counts support this clonotype. This chain uses TRBV19 with TRBJ2-1; no firm D call. Germline V gene sequence: CDR1 LNHDA, CDR2 SQIVND (reference sequence). The CDR3 is 15 amino acids. V was trimmed by 2 bases and J by 4 bases, leaving 12 bases between them. The CDR3 region has the DNA TGTGCCAGTAGTATACTATTCTCCCCGTACAATGAGCAGTTCTTC. Protein: CASSILFSPYNEQFF.

The chain has TRBV5-1 and TRBJ2-7; 7 bases map to TRBD1. Trimming removed 4 bases from V and 5 bases from J; junction bases left unmatched: 12. This CDR3 spans 15 amino acids. CDR1 SGHRS and CDR2 YFSETQ come from the germline V gene. The CDR3 nucleotides are TGCGCCAGCAGCCCTCGGACAGGATCGTTGGACGAGCAGTACTTC. Translated: CASSPRTGSLDEQYF.

This rearrangement joins TRBV10-3 to TRBJ2-7; perhaps D is TRBD1 or TRBD2 (5 bases each). Germline V CDR1 and CDR2: ENHRY, SYGVKD. The length of the CDR3 is 14 residues. The V gene lost 5 bases and the J gene lost 3 bases, with 14 bases spanning the gap. The CDR3 sequence: CAISPGTEFYEQYF. For the CDR3, the DNA is TGTGCCATCAGTCCTGGGACGGAATTCTACGAGCAGTACTTC.

This clonotype was picked up many times. V usage is TRBV12-5 and J usage is TRBJ1-1, with D possibly matching TRBD1 (6 bases). Trimming left V 3 bases short and J 1 base short, with 27 bases between. Germline V gives CDR1 LGHNT, CDR2 FRNRAP. CDR3 size: 20 residues. Here the CDR3 reads CASGFANSGGRFVANTEAFF. CDR3 DNA: TGTGCTAGTGGTTTCGCGAATTCCGGGGGGCGTTTTGTAGCGAACACTGAAGCTTTCTTT.

The sample holds a few counts of this clonotype. This sequence joins TRBV7-9 and TRBJ2-3, with 10 positions matching TRBD2. The J segment lost 2 bases and the V segment lost 5 bases, leaving 10 bases of the junction unmatched. The CDR3 is made up of 17 amino acids. Germline V gene lookup returns CDR1 SEHNR and CDR2 FQNEAQ (reference sequence). The CDR3 spells CASSPAYTSGATDTQYF. The CDR3 DNA reads TGTGCCAGCAGCCCTGCCTATACTAGCGGGGCCACAGATACGCAGTATTTT.

The rearrangement uses TRBV25-1 and TRBJ2-1; possible D gene TRBD1, 5 bases. Trimming removed 4 bases at V and 9 bases at J, with 10 bases between. The CDR3 runs to 12 residues. Germline lookup yields CDR1 MGHDK and CDR2 SYGVNS. The CDR3: CASSGKQGEQFF. The CDR3 bases are TGTGCCAGCAGTGGAAAGCAGGGTGAGCAGTTCTTC.

This clonotype came up many times. This chain uses TRBV2 with TRBJ1-5; no reliable D call. The CDR3 loop spans 15 amino acids. CDR1 and CDR2 from the germline V gene are SNHLY and FYNNEI. The V end was cut by 1 base, the J end by 7 bases, with 14 bases between. CDR3 in DNA: TGTGCCAGCAGTGAAGGACTGACCGTCGCCCAGCCCCAGCATTTT. Translated, it gives CASSEGLTVAQPQHF.

The rearrangement uses TRBV9 and TRBJ2-1, with TRBD1 identical over 8 bases. The ends lost 3 bases at V and 5 bases at J; junction bases unmatched: 4. The length of the CDR3 is 14 residues. Per the germline V gene, CDR1 is SGDLS and CDR2 is YYNGEE. The CDR3 region has the DNA TGTGCCAGCAGCGCCACGACAGGGGACAATGAGCAGTTCTTC. It codes for CASSATTGDNEQFF.

The V gene is TRBV12-3 or TRBV12-4, the J gene TRBJ1-3; TRBD1 matches at 10 bases. The V gene end was trimmed by 3 bases and the J gene end by 6 bases; junction bases not matched to a gene: 11. The CDR3 is 17 amino acids. The CDR3 DNA reads as TGTGCCAGCAGTTTGGAAAGGGGGACAGGGGTCAAAAACACCATATATTTT. It specifies CASSLERGTGVKNTIYF.

This clonotype has a handful of counts. This chain links TRBV12-5 with TRBJ2-1; 7 bases are shared with TRBD2. Germline CDR1 reads LGHNT; CDR2 reads FRNRAP. Trimming took 0 bases from V and 0 from J; bases not matched to a gene: 2. CDR3 length equals 16 residues. CDR3 sequence: CASGLVRGSSYNEQFF. The CDR3 region has the DNA TGTGCTAGTGGTTTGGTACGCGGGAGCTCCTACAATGAGCAGTTCTTC.

The chain couples TRBV9 to TRBJ1-2, with D possibly TRBD1 on 5 matching bases. V lost 0 bases, J lost 7 bases, and 13 bases lay in between. The V gene's germline CDR1 is SGDLS and CDR2 YYNGEE. This CDR3 comprises 14 residues. This CDR3 is CASSVGPGTVGYTF. The DNA of the CDR3 is TGTGCCAGCAGCGTAGGGCCAGGGACTGTTGGCTACACCTTC. Full variable domain (outside the CDR3, taken from reference TRBV9 and TRBJ1-2): DSGVTQTPKHLITATGQRVTLRCSPRSGDLSVYWYQQSLDQGLQFLIQYYNGEERAKGNILERFSAQQFPDLHSELNLSSLELGDSALYFCASSVGPGTVGYTFGSGTRLTVV.

Only a few counts were recorded for this clonotype. The rearrangement uses TRBV4-3 and TRBJ1-6, with TRBD1 matching over 7 bases. The germline gives CDR1 LGHNA, CDR2 YSLEER. The V segment lost 6 bases and the J segment 4 bases; nucleotides outside the gene matches: 9. This CDR3 is 16 amino acids long. The CDR3 region has the DNA TGCGCCAGCAGTCTCGATCTGGGACAGTATAATTCACCCCTCCACTTT. Its protein is CASSLDLGQYNSPLHF.

The rearrangement joins TRBV10-3 to TRBJ2-5; no clear D. Trimming pared 5 bases from V and 0 bases from J, leaving 10 bases between. CDR3 length: 14 residues. The germline CDR1 and CDR2 sequences are ENHRY and SYGVKD. CDR3 amino acids: CAISPHQDQETQYF. CDR3 coding DNA: TGTGCCATCAGTCCCCACCAGGACCAAGAGACCCAGTACTTC.

The V and J genes are TRBV20-1 and TRBJ2-3; 12 bases are a match to TRBD2. Germline CDR1 DFQATT, CDR2 SNEGSKA (reference sequence). The V gene end was trimmed by 3 bases and the J gene end by 1 base; junction bases not matched to a gene: 5. The CDR3 covers 16 residues. CDR3 DNA: TGCAGTGCTAGGCCACTAGCGGGGGGCGGCACAGATACGCAGTATTTT. Residues: CSARPLAGGGTDTQYF.

This clonotype turned up a few times. The chain has TRBV2 and TRBJ1-6; D ambiguous. The CDR3 extends over 14 amino acids. Germline V gene sequence: CDR1 SNHLY, CDR2 FYNNEI. The V end lost 3 bases, the J end lost 11 bases, and 14 bases lay between the germline ends. CDR3 loop: CASSDREGLTPLHF. The CDR3 coding sequence is TGTGCCAGCAGTGATCGGGAGGGATTGACACCCCTCCACTTT.

This clonotype was counted at least ten times. The J gene is TRBJ2-7, the V gene TRBV12-3 or TRBV12-4; 7 bases are a match to TRBD2. Trimming at V came to 5 bases and at J to 0 bases, leaving 4 bases not matched to a gene. There are 14 residues in the CDR3. CDR3 protein: CASSRGLDSYEQYF. CDR3 nucleotide sequence: TGTGCCAGCAGTAGAGGACTAGACTCCTACGAGCAGTACTTC.

This clonotype has a handful of counts. The V call is TRBV7-6, the J call TRBJ2-1; the D is unclear. The CDR3 runs 15 residues. Trimming cost V 1 base and J 7 bases, with 14 bases left between them. Germline CDR1 reads SGHVS; CDR2 reads FNYEAQ. The CDR3 protein is CASSLGGSERNEQFF. The CDR3 nucleotides are TGTGCCAGCAGCTTAGGGGGATCCGAGCGTAATGAGCAGTTCTTC.

This clonotype was recorded many times. The chain is built from TRBV20-1 and TRBJ2-5; 11 nucleotides match TRBD1. The junction had 4 bases not matched to a gene; V was cut back by 5 bases and J by 5 bases. There are 13 residues in the CDR3. The germline V gene encodes CDR1 DFQATT and CDR2 SNEGSKA (reference sequence). The CDR3 DNA reads TGCAGTGCTGACCGGGACAGGGGGGAGACCCAGTACTTC. The encoded protein is CSADRDRGETQYF.

The V gene is TRBV20-1, the J gene TRBJ2-1; the match to TRBD2 covers 9 bases. With V trimmed by 3 bases and J by 6 bases, 9 bases remained unmatched. The CDR3 has 15 residues. Germline V gene sequence: CDR1 DFQATT, CDR2 SNEGSKA (reference sequence). CDR3 bases: TGCAGTGCTAGCCTAGCGGGAAGGATGGGCAATGAGCAGTTCTTC. Its translation: CSASLAGRMGNEQFF.

The chain carries TRBV6-6 and TRBJ1-6; 10 bases are shared with TRBD1. Looked up from germline, CDR1 is MNHNY and CDR2 is SVGAGI (reference sequence). CDR3 length: 19 residues. The V and J ends lost 6 bases and 7 bases, in that order; junction bases with no gene match: 18. The CDR3 DNA follows: TGTGCCAGCAGGAATACGAGACAGGGGGCTCGGGCTGGGAATTCACCCCTCCACTTT. This gives the protein CASRNTRQGARAGNSPLHF.